The rows below give T cell receptor beta chains drawn from one sample of a study of cytomegalovirus exposure and HLA in healthy donors. The assay was immunoSEQ multiplex PCR, and TCRdb's table has in-frame clones only and misses some. This table has 130,000 or so clones, roughly 85% appearing once. Sequencing was done on a sample of PBMCs. These receptors were taken from a man aged 35-49 years in good health and CMV-seronegative. The CDR3 runs from the conserved cysteine through the conserved F or W. A D gene is named only where the DNA matches it firmly. Clone size is not always given. Where it is, it says once, few, many or a class for expanded clones.

v_call	clone_size	j_call	d_call	cdr3_length	cdr3_aa	cdr3_nt
TRBV7-6	once	TRBJ2-5	TRBD1	16	CASSFWTGGHQETQYF	TGTGCCAGCAGCTTCTGGACAGGGGGGCACCAAGAGACCCAGTACTTC
TRBV18	NA	TRBJ2-2	NA	13	CASSPPDTGELFF	TGTGCCAGCTCACCTCCGGACACCGGGGAGCTGTTTTTT
TRBV7-9	NA	TRBJ1-4	NA	15	CSSNQFEGVDEKLFF	TGTTCCAGCAACCAGTTCGAAGGGGTAGATGAAAAACTGTTTTTT
TRBV4-2	NA	TRBJ1-1	NA	12	CASSHFGGEAFF	TGTGCCAGCAGCCATTTTGGGGGGGAAGCTTTCTTT
TRBV5-1	few	TRBJ1-2	TRBD1	15	CASSLGSGTDYGYTF	TGCGCCAGCAGCTTGGGATCCGGGACAGATTATGGCTACACCTTC
TRBV9	NA	TRBJ1-4	NA	15	CASSETGTPRRKLFF	TGTGCCAGCAGCGAAACCGGGACTCCGAGGAGAAAACTGTTTTTT
TRBV19	NA	TRBJ2-7	TRBD1	20	CASSINPYRGEKVERYEQYF	TGTGCCAGTAGTATAAACCCCTACAGGGGTGAAAAGGTCGAGCGTTACGAGCAGTACTTC
TRBV15	few	TRBJ1-4	NA	14	CATSGLATNEKLFF	TGTGCCACCAGCGGGCTTGCAACTAATGAAAAACTGTTTTTT
TRBV28	NA	TRBJ2-7	TRBD1	15	CASRQWTGGEYEQYF	TGTGCCAGCAGGCAATGGACAGGGGGCGAATACGAGCAGTACTTC
TRBV11-1	NA	TRBJ2-1	TRBD1	16	CASSLVGQGGYNEQFF	TGTGCCAGCAGCTTAGTGGGACAGGGCGGGTACAATGAGCAGTTCTTC
TRBV9	NA	TRBJ2-1	NA	15	CASSASGREIDEQFF	TGTGCCAGCAGCGCCTCGGGAAGAGAGATCGATGAGCAGTTCTTC
TRBV4-1	NA	TRBJ2-7	NA	18	CASSYELGEDNRDHEQYF	TGCGCCAGCAGCTACGAACTAGGCGAGGACAACAGGGACCACGAGCAGTACTTC
TRBV7-2	NA	TRBJ2-7	NA	16	CASSPSSGTLAYEQYF	TGTGCCAGCAGCCCTAGTTCAGGGACACTCGCCTACGAGCAGTACTTC
TRBV10-2	NA	TRBJ2-2	TRBD2	16	CASSPMQRGNTGELFF	TGCGCCAGCAGTCCGATGCAGCGGGGTAACACCGGGGAGCTGTTTTTT
TRBV11-2	NA	TRBJ2-3	NA	16	CASSHPPGGRWSAQYF	TGTGCCAGCAGCCACCCCCCGGGGGGCCGGTGGTCGGCGCAGTATTTT